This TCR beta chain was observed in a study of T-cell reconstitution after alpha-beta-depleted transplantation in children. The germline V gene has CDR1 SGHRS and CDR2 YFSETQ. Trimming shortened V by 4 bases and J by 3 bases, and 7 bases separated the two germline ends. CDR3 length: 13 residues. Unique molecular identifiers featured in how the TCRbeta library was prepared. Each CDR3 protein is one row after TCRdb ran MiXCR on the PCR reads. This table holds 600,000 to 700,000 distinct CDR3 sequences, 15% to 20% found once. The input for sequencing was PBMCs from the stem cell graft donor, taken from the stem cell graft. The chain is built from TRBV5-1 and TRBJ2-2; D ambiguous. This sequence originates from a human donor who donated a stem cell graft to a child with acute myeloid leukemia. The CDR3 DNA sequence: TGCGCCAGCAGCACATCGGACACCGGGGAGCTGTTTTTT. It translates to CASSTSDTGELFF.